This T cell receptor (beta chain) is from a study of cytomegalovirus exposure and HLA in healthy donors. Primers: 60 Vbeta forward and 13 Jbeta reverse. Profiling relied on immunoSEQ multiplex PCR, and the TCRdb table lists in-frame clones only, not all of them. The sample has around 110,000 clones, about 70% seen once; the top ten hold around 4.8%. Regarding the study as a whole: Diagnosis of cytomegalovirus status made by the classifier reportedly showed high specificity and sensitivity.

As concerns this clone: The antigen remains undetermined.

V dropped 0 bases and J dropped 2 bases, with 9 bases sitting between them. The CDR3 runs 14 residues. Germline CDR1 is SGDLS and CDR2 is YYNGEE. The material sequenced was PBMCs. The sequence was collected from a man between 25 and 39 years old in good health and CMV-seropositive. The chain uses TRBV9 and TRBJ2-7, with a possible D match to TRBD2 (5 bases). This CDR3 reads CASSVGGSAYEQYF. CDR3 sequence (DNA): TGTGCCAGCAGCGTAGGAGGGAGCGCCTACGAGCAGTACTTC.